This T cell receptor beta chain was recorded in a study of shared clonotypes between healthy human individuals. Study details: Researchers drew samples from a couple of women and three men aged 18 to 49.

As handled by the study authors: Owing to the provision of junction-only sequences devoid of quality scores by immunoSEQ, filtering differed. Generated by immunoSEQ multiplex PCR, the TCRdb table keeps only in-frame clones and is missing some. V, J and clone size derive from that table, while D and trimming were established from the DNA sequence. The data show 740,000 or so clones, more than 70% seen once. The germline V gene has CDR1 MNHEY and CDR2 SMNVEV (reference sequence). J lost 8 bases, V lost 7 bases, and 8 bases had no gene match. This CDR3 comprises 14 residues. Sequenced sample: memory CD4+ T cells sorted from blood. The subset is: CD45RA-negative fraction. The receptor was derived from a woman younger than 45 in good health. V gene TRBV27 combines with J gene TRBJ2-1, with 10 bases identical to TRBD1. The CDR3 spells CASNNRDRGHEQFF. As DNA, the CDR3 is TGTGCCAGCAATAACCGGGACAGGGGCCATGAGCAGTTCTTC.